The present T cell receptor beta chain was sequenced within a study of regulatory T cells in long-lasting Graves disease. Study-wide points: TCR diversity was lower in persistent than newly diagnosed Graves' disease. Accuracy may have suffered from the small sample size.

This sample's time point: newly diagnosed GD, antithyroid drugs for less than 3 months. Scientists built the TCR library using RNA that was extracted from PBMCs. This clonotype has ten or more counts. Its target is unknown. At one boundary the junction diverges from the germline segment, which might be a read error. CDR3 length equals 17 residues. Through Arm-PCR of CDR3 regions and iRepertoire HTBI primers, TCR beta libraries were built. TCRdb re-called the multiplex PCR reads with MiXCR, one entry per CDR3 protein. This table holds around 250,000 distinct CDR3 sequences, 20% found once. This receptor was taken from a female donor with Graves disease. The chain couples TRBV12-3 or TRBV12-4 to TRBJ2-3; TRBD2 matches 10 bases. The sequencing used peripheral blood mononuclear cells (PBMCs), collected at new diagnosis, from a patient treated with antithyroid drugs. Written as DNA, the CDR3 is TGTGCCACCAGTGATTTGGGAGCGGGAGGGGGCACAGATACGCAGTATTTT. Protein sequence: CATSDLGAGGGTDTQYF.